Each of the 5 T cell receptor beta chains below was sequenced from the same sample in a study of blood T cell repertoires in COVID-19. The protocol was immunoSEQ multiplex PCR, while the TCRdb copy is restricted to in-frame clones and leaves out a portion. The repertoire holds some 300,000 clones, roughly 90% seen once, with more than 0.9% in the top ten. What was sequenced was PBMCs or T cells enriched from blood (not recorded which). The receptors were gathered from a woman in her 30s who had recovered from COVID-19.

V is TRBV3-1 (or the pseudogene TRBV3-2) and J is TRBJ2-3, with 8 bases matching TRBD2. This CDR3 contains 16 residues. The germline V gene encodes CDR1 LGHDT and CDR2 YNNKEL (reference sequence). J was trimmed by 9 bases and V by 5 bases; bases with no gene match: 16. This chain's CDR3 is CASSYLRTSPSGTQYF. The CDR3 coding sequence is TGTGCCAGCAGCTACCTACGGACTAGCCCCTCGGGGACGCAGTATTTT.

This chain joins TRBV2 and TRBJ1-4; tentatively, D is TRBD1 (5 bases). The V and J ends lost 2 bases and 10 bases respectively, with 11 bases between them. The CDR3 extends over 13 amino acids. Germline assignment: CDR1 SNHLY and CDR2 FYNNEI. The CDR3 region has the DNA TGTGCCAGCAGTGAATCGCCCCAGGGAAAACTGTTTTTT. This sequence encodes CASSESPQGKLFF.

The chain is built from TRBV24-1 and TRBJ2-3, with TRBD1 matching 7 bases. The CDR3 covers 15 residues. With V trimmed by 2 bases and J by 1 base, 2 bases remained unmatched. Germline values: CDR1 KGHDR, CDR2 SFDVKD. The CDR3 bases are TGTGCCACCAGTGATTCCGGACAGGGCACAGATACGCAGTATTTT. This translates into CATSDSGQGTDTQYF.

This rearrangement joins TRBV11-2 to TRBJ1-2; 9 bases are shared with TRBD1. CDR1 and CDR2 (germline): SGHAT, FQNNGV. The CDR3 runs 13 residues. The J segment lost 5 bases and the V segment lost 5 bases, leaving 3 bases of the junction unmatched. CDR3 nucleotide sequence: TGTGCCAGCAGCCCCGGGACAGGGTATGGCTACACCTTC. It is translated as CASSPGTGYGYTF. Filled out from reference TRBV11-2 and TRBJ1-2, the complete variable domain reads EAGVAQSPRYKIIEKRQSVAFWCNPISGHATLYWYQQILGQGPKLLIQFQNNGVVDDSQLPKDRFSAERLKGVDSTLKIQPAKLEDSAVYLCASSPGTGYGYTFGSGTRLTVV.

The CDR3 sequence: CASSLVGEGISPLHF. The CDR3 nucleotides read TGTGCCAGCAGCTTAGTAGGGGAGGGGATTTCACCCCTCCACTTT. The chain recombines TRBV13 with TRBJ1-6, with D possibly being TRBD1 (5 bases). The CDR3 spans 15 residues. V was shortened by 1 base and J by 9 bases, with 13 bases between the two germline ends. The V gene's germline CDR1 is PRHDT and CDR2 FYEKMQ (reference sequence).